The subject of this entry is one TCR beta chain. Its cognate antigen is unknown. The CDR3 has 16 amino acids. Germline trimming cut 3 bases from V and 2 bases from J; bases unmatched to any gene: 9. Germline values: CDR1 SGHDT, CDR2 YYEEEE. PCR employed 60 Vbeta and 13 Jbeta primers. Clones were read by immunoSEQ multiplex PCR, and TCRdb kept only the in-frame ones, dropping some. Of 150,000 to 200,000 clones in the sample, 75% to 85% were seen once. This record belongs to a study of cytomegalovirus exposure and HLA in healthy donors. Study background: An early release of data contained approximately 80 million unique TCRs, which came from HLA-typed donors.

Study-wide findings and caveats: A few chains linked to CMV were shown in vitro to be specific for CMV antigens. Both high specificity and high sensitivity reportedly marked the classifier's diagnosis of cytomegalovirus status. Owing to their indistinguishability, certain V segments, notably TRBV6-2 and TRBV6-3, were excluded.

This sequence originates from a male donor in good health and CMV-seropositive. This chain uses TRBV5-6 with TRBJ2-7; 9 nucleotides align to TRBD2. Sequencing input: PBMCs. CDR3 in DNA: TGTGCCAGCAGCTACCTTAGCGGGGGCCTAACCTACGAGCAGTACTTC. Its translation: CASSYLSGGLTYEQYF.